This passage covers 3 T cell receptor beta chains from one sample sequenced in a study of T cell repertoires in cytomegalovirus infection. TCRdb fed the reads into MiXCR, producing one record per CDR3 protein. Seen here are about 530,000 distinct CDR3 sequences, about a quarter observed once, and the top ten hold roughly an eighth. The sequencing sample was made of PBMCs. The receptors originated from a human donor in good health (CMV status not recorded). Some clones in this sample may be carry-over from other donors' samples.

The V call is TRBV5-6, the J call TRBJ2-7, with TRBD2 as a possible D gene (6 bases). Germline lookup yields CDR1 SGHDT and CDR2 YYEEEE. Trimming removed 2 bases from V and 7 bases from J, with 19 bases in between. The CDR3 spans 15 residues. The chain's CDR3 is CASSFSAEMGGEQYF. The DNA for the CDR3 is TGTGCCAGCAGCTTTTCGGCAGAAATGGGGGGAGAGCAGTACTTC.

V and J are TRBV20-1 and TRBJ1-1; the D gene is possibly TRBD1 (6 bases). The CDR3 is 14 residues long. The germline V and J ends were trimmed by 0 bases and 8 bases, with 16 bases remaining between them. Looked up from germline, CDR1 is DFQATT and CDR2 is SNEGSKA (reference sequence). Here the CDR3 reads CSARDHQGPAEAFF. CDR3 nucleotide sequence: TGCAGTGCTAGAGATCATCAGGGGCCGGCGGAAGCTTTCTTT.

This clonotype has just a few counts. The V gene is TRBV6-1, the J gene TRBJ2-2; TRBD2 matches at 13 bases. CDR3 length: 16 residues. With V trimmed by 6 bases and J by 5 bases, 6 bases remained unmatched. Germline assignment: CDR1 MNHNS and CDR2 SASEGT. The CDR3 reads CASSHGTSGMTGELFF. The DNA for the CDR3 is TGTGCCAGCAGCCATGGGACTAGCGGGATGACCGGGGAGCTGTTTTTT.